One sample yielded the 16 T cell receptor beta chains listed below, sequenced in a study of blood T cell repertoires in COVID-19 (dated by TCRdb to about 2020). Receptors were amplified or captured by the immunoSEQ multiplex PCR assay. Drawn from immuneACCESS, this table holds only the in-frame rearrangements with V and J called that TCRdb kept. Clones are partly lost; checked studies trace under half to an unresolved V gene and leave the rest unexplained. The sample table shows roughly 500,000 clones, and around nine tenths are seen once. The top ten constitute 1.8% of the sample. Material for sequencing was PBMCs or T cells enriched from blood (not recorded which). Source of these receptors: a woman aged 35 to 49 who had recovered from COVID-19.

The chain carries TRBV7-6 and TRBJ2-7; TRBD1 agrees at 8 bases. Germline V gives CDR1 SGHVS, CDR2 FNYEAQ. The CDR3 totals 14 residues. The junction had 10 bases not matched to a gene; V was cut back by 4 bases and J by 8 bases. The DNA for the CDR3 is TGTGCCAGCAGCTCATCGGGACAGGCTATAAAGCAGTACTTC. It translates to CASSSSGQAIKQYF.

V gene TRBV19 combines with J gene TRBJ2-1; no clear D. There are 15 residues in the CDR3. Deletions cut 2 bases from V and 0 bases from J, with 8 bases between. Per germline, CDR1 LNHDA and CDR2 SQIVND (reference sequence). The DNA for the CDR3 is TGTGCCAGTAGTATATTTCCCAGCTCCTACAATGAGCAGTTCTTC. Translated, it gives CASSIFPSSYNEQFF.

J is TRBJ2-7 and V is TRBV19; TRBD2 matches 10 bases. There are 16 residues in the CDR3. The V segment lost 4 bases and the J segment 1 base; nucleotides outside the gene matches: 7. The germline gives CDR1 LNHDA, CDR2 SQIVND (reference sequence). The CDR3 sequence: CASSNPGTSVSYEQYF. The CDR3 nucleotides are TGTGCCAGTAGTAACCCCGGGACTAGCGTTTCCTACGAGCAGTACTTC.

V usage is TRBV27 and J usage is TRBJ2-1; the match to TRBD2 covers 10 bases. The CDR3 covers 16 residues. Germline V CDR1 and CDR2: MNHEY, SMNVEV (reference sequence). V trimming: 3 bases; J trimming: 4 bases; junction bases outside the gene matches: 6. The CDR3 loop is CASSFLASGSYNEQFF. The CDR3 nucleotides read TGTGCCAGCAGTTTTCTGGCTAGCGGGAGTTACAATGAGCAGTTCTTC.

The V call is TRBV19, the J call TRBJ1-1; 7 bases agree with TRBD1. Germline lookup yields CDR1 LNHDA and CDR2 SQIVND (reference sequence). The trim removed 3 bases at V and 4 bases at J, leaving 8 bases unmatched. The CDR3 loop spans 15 amino acids. CDR3 in amino acids: CASSMVRGRGTEAFF. CDR3 bases: TGTGCCAGTAGTATGGTAAGGGGGCGGGGCACTGAAGCTTTCTTT.

The CDR3 is CASSEGQSGQPQHF. CDR3 DNA: TGTGCCAGCAGTGAGGGACAGAGTGGGCAGCCCCAGCATTTT. The J gene is TRBJ1-5, the V gene TRBV6-1; 7 bases are a match to TRBD1. There are 14 residues in the CDR3. The V gene end was trimmed by 3 bases and the J gene end by 7 bases; junction bases not matched to a gene: 6. The germline V gene encodes CDR1 MNHNS and CDR2 SASEGT.

The rearrangement joins TRBV19 to TRBJ2-4; TRBD1 matches at 12 bases. V gave up 8 bases and J gave up 2 bases; unmatched junction bases: 4. The CDR3 is 15 amino acids. CDR1 and CDR2 from the germline V gene are LNHDA and SQIVND (reference sequence). CDR3 sequence reads: CASVGQGATKNIQYF. The CDR3 DNA reads TGTGCCAGTGTGGGACAGGGGGCGACCAAAAACATTCAGTACTTC.

This rearrangement joins TRBV7-7 to TRBJ2-5; D unresolved. Looked up from germline, CDR1 is SSHAT and CDR2 is FNYEAQ (reference sequence). The germline V and J ends were trimmed by 2 bases and 1 base, with 11 bases remaining between them. The CDR3 extends over 15 amino acids. Here the CDR3 DNA reads TGTGCCAGCAGCTTAATTGATTACAGCCAAGAGACCCAGTACTTC. Protein: CASSLIDYSQETQYF.

A few counts support this clone. The chain has TRBV19 and TRBJ1-2; the D gene is possibly TRBD1 (6 bases). The germline V and J ends were trimmed by 3 bases and 4 bases, with 9 bases remaining between them. Per germline, CDR1 LNHDA and CDR2 SQIVND (reference sequence). The CDR3 sequence is 13 residues long. The CDR3 nucleotides read TGTGCCAGTAGTATTTCGGACAGCTATGGCTACACCTTC. The encoded protein is CASSISDSYGYTF.

J is TRBJ2-1 and V is TRBV6-1; D may be TRBD2 (6 bases). The germline V gene encodes CDR1 MNHNS and CDR2 SASEGT. V was clipped by 2 bases and J by 4 bases, with 12 bases between them. This CDR3 region has 15 residues. The DNA for the CDR3 is TGTGCCAGCAGTGAAACGCCGGGAGCATACAATGAGCAGTTCTTC. Its translation is CASSETPGAYNEQFF.

This chain connects TRBV30 to TRBJ1-3, with D uncertain. The CDR3 length is 13 residues. The germline V gene encodes CDR1 GTSNPN and CDR2 SVGIG (reference sequence). Trimming left V 2 bases short and J 4 bases short, with 9 bases between. In DNA form, the CDR3 reads TGTGCCTGGAGTCTCCTACAGGGAAACACCATATATTTT. This translates into CAWSLLQGNTIYF.

This clone was seen a single time. The V gene is TRBV5-1, the J gene TRBJ1-2; D gene unclear. CDR1 is SGHRS and CDR2 is YFSETQ in the germline V gene. The CDR3 has 14 residues. With 4 bases removed from V and 3 bases from J, the gap between germline ends came to 13 bases. In DNA, the CDR3 is TGCGCCAGCAGCGGGGAGGACGGATACTATGGCTACACCTTC. Amino acids: CASSGEDGYYGYTF.

V is TRBV5-6 and J is TRBJ2-1; TRBD2 agrees at 12 bases. This CDR3 is 15 amino acids long. The trim removed 0 bases at V and 10 bases at J, leaving 5 bases unmatched. Germline V lookup: CDR1 SGHDT, CDR2 YYEEEE. The CDR3 DNA is TGTGCCAGCAGCTTGGCTAGCGGGAGGGCAAAAGAGCAGTTCTTC. It is translated as CASSLASGRAKEQFF.

The chain recombines TRBV9 with TRBJ1-1; 8 bases map to TRBD1. Germline-derived CDR1 and CDR2 are SGDLS and YYNGEE. The CDR3 loop spans 15 amino acids. The trim removed 4 bases at V and 5 bases at J, leaving 10 bases unmatched. CDR3 protein: CASSPRAGGFTEAFF. DNA of the CDR3: TGTGCCAGCAGCCCCCGTGCAGGGGGCTTTACTGAAGCTTTCTTT.

V and J are TRBV2 and TRBJ2-1; TRBD2 matches 11 bases. The CDR3 runs to 19 residues. Germline CDR1 is SNHLY and CDR2 is FYNNEI. The V gene end was trimmed by 4 bases and the J gene end by 0 bases; junction bases not matched to a gene: 11. CDR3 amino acids: CASSAIGTSGSYSYNEQFF. Here the CDR3 DNA reads TGTGCCAGCAGTGCAATAGGGACTAGCGGATCGTACTCCTACAATGAGCAGTTCTTC.

The chain has TRBV30 and TRBJ2-1, with TRBD2 matching 7 bases. Trimming at V came to 0 bases and at J to 0 bases, leaving 2 bases not matched to a gene. Looked up from germline, CDR1 is GTSNPN and CDR2 is SVGIG (reference sequence). The CDR3 is made up of 15 amino acids. The CDR3 loop is CAWSVGGSSYNEQFF. CDR3 DNA sequence: TGTGCCTGGAGTGTGGGCGGGAGCTCCTACAATGAGCAGTTCTTC.